Listed below are T cell receptor beta chains from one sample, sequenced in a study of vaccination effects on CD4 cells after COVID-19. These receptors' antigens are unknown. The assay was immunoSEQ multiplex PCR, and TCRdb's table has in-frame clones only and misses some. The sample yields roughly 46,000 clones, 65% to 75% seen once. Specimen: CD4+ T cells from PBMCs cultured without peptide, collected after COVID-19 vaccination. Receptor source: a human donor who had a prior SARS-CoV-2 infection. Each CDR3 is given with its conserved first and last residue. D genes are given only for firm matches. Only part of the rows carry a size: once, few, many, or a class if the clone is expanded.

V: TRBV6-2/TRBV6-3; J: TRBJ1-2; size: -; D: -; DNA: TGTGCCAGCAGTTACTCACTACAGGAGGGGGTTCGATATGGCTACACCTTC; CDR3: CASSYSLQEGVRYGYTF
V: TRBV6-2/TRBV6-3; J: TRBJ1-5; size: -; D: -; DNA: TGTGCCAGCAGTTACGGGACATATAGCAATCAGCCCCAGCATTTT; CDR3: CASSYGTYSNQPQHF
V: TRBV30; J: TRBJ1-5; size: -; D: -; DNA: TGTGCCTGGTCCCCTCCGCCCACGTGGAATCAGCCCCAGCATTTT; CDR3: CAWSPPPTWNQPQHF
V: TRBV18; J: TRBJ2-1; size: -; D: TRBD1; DNA: TGTGCCAGCTCACCACCGGGGACAGGGGGTTTTAGCTCCTACAATGAGCAGTTCTTC; CDR3: CASSPPGTGGFSSYNEQFF
V: TRBV4-3; J: TRBJ2-7; size: few; D: -; DNA: TGCGCCAGCAGCCAAGAGGCCCGCAGGCCCTACGAGCAGTACTTC; CDR3: CASSQEARRPYEQYF
V: TRBV18; J: TRBJ2-1; size: -; D: -; DNA: TGTGCCAGCTCACCACCCGGTCGCAATGAGCAGTTCTTC; CDR3: CASSPPGRNEQFF
V: TRBV19; J: TRBJ1-4; size: -; D: -; DNA: TGTGCCAGTAGTAGCGCCAGAACTAATGAAAAACTGTTTTTT; CDR3: CASSSARTNEKLFF
V: TRBV11-3; J: TRBJ2-7; size: -; D: -; DNA: TGTGCCAGCAGCTTTACCGCTCTCGGGGTCCTCGGGCAGTACTTC; CDR3: CASSFTALGVLGQYF
V: TRBV4-3; J: TRBJ2-5; size: -; D: -; DNA: TGCGCCAGCAGCCACCCCCCACCGGGGCGCCCCGCCCTTGAGACCCAGTACTTC; CDR3: CASSHPPPGRPALETQYF
V: TRBV6-6; J: TRBJ2-2; size: few; D: -; DNA: TGTGCCAGCAGTTACTCTGATTCCGGGGAGCTGTTTTTT; CDR3: CASSYSDSGELFF
V: TRBV7-2; J: TRBJ2-7; size: few; D: TRBD2; DNA: TGTGCCAGCAGCCTGAGCGGGAGCTACGAGCAGTACTTC; CDR3: CASSLSGSYEQYF
V: TRBV11-2; J: TRBJ2-1; size: few; D: TRBD2; DNA: TGTGCCAGCAGCCCAGGAGGGACTAGCGGTTACAATGAGCAGTTCTTC; CDR3: CASSPGGTSGYNEQFF
V: TRBV7-2; J: TRBJ2-5; size: -; D: -; DNA: TGTGCCAGCAGCCCGTGGGGGGACCAAGAGACCCAGTACTTC; CDR3: CASSPWGDQETQYF
V: TRBV2; J: TRBJ1-1; size: -; D: -; DNA: TGTGCCAGCAGTGAAGGGCCAGGGACTGAAGCTTTCTTT; CDR3: CASSEGPGTEAFF
V: TRBV4-2; J: TRBJ2-5; size: -; D: -; DNA: TGTGCCAGCAGCCAAGCGGACCACGGTGAGCATGAGACCCAGTACTTC; CDR3: CASSQADHGEHETQYF
V: TRBV19; J: TRBJ2-5; size: -; D: TRBD2; DNA: TGTGCCAGTAGTATACTCCATTCAGCGGGGCCGCGGGAGACCCAGTACTTC; CDR3: CASSILHSAGPRETQYF
V: TRBV19; J: TRBJ2-7; size: -; D: -; DNA: TGTGCCAGAGACAGCTCCTACGAGCAGTACTTC; CDR3: CARDSSYEQYF
V: TRBV2; J: TRBJ2-7; size: -; D: -; DNA: TGTGCCAGCAGTGAACAGGGTCCGTACCACGAGCAGTACTTC; CDR3: CASSEQGPYHEQYF
V: TRBV27; J: TRBJ2-7; size: few; D: -; DNA: TGTGCCAGCAGTTTTGGCCCCTACAGGGAGCAGTACTTC; CDR3: CASSFGPYREQYF
V: TRBV19; J: TRBJ1-4; size: -; D: -; DNA: TGTGCCAGCCGCGGGGCAACTAATGAAAAACTGTTTTTT; CDR3: CASRGATNEKLFF
V: TRBV20-1; J: TRBJ2-7; size: -; D: -; DNA: TGCAGTGCTGTAGGTTCCGAGCAGTACTTC; CDR3: CSAVGSEQYF
V: TRBV18; J: TRBJ2-7; size: -; D: TRBD2; DNA: TGTGCCAGCTCACCGTCGGGGGGGATCGGTCCCGAGCAGTACTTC; CDR3: CASSPSGGIGPEQYF
V: TRBV19; J: TRBJ1-1; size: -; D: -; DNA: TGTGCCAGTAGTATAGGACGGAGGACTGAAGCTTTCTTT; CDR3: CASSIGRRTEAFF
V: TRBV19; J: TRBJ2-5; size: -; D: -; DNA: TGTGCCAGTAGTAGTGTCAGGGGGGTGCAAGAGACCCAGTACTTC; CDR3: CASSSVRGVQETQYF